This is a list of T cell receptor beta chains from one sample in a study of human T cells and chemical hapten exposure. TCRdb re-called the RACE reads with MiXCR, one entry per CDR3 protein. The profile shows about 380,000 distinct CDR3 sequences, roughly 4.8% of them singletons. Sample: whole blood, taken in connection with sensitization to the hapten diphenylcyclopropenone (DPC). These TCRs come from a woman aged 45-65 years with alopecia areata. Some clones in this sample may be carry-over from other donors' samples. Both conserved end residues are part of each CDR3. A D gene is named only where the DNA matches it firmly. Some rows have no size entry. The others give once, few or many, or a class for an expanded clone.

v_gene: TRBV6-2/TRBV6-3; len: 14; j_gene: TRBJ1-6; d_gene: TRBD1; abundance: .; CDR3aa: CASSLTGETSPLHF; CDR3nt: TGTGCCAGCAGCTTGACAGGGGAAACTTCACCCCTCCACTTT
v_gene: TRBV7-2; len: 15; j_gene: TRBJ2-1; d_gene: .; abundance: .; CDR3aa: CASMNPGRLNNEQFF; CDR3nt: TGTGCCAGCATGAACCCGGGACGGCTAAACAATGAGCAGTTCTTC
v_gene: TRBV6-5; len: 14; j_gene: TRBJ1-1; d_gene: .; abundance: many; CDR3aa: CASSYFSRNTEAFF; CDR3nt: TGTGCCAGCAGTTATTTCAGCCGGAACACTGAAGCTTTCTTT
v_gene: TRBV2; len: 14; j_gene: TRBJ2-2; d_gene: .; abundance: many; CDR3aa: CASGRTHDTGELFF; CDR3nt: TGTGCCAGCGGTAGGACCCATGACACCGGGGAGCTGTTTTTT
v_gene: TRBV24-1; len: 12; j_gene: TRBJ1-2; d_gene: .; abundance: few; CDR3aa: CATFGGDYGYTF; CDR3nt: TGTGCCACGTTCGGGGGCGACTATGGCTACACCTTC
v_gene: TRBV20-1; len: 14; j_gene: TRBJ1-3; d_gene: .; abundance: many; CDR3aa: CSASPDSLVNTIYF; CDR3nt: TGCAGTGCTAGCCCCGACAGTCTAGTAAACACCATATATTTT
v_gene: TRBV12-3/TRBV12-4; len: 13; j_gene: TRBJ1-2; d_gene: .; abundance: many; CDR3aa: CASSLQGYYGYTF; CDR3nt: TGTGCCAGCAGCTTACAGGGATACTATGGCTACACCTTC
v_gene: TRBV2; len: 14; j_gene: TRBJ1-4; d_gene: .; abundance: many; CDR3aa: CASTGRDGVRKLFF; CDR3nt: TGTGCCAGCACCGGGCGGGACGGGGTTCGGAAACTGTTTTTT
v_gene: TRBV11-2; len: 15; j_gene: TRBJ2-1; d_gene: TRBD2; abundance: many; CDR3aa: CASSLEASGRNEQFF; CDR3nt: TGTGCCAGCAGCTTAGAGGCTAGCGGGAGGAATGAGCAGTTCTTC
v_gene: TRBV20-1; len: 15; j_gene: TRBJ2-2; d_gene: .; abundance: few; CDR3aa: CSARFGTLNTGELFF; CDR3nt: TGCAGTGCTAGGTTCGGGACACTTAACACCGGGGAGCTGTTTTTT
v_gene: TRBV5-4; len: 14; j_gene: TRBJ1-5; d_gene: TRBD1; abundance: few; CDR3aa: CASSQGGQDQPQHF; CDR3nt: TGTGCCAGCAGCCAAGGGGGCCAGGATCAGCCCCAGCATTTT
v_gene: TRBV7-4; len: 17; j_gene: TRBJ1-4; d_gene: .; abundance: many; CDR3aa: CASTRRGGIATNEKLFF; CDR3nt: TGTGCCAGCACCCGCCGGGGGGGAATTGCAACTAATGAAAAACTGTTTTTT
v_gene: TRBV6-5; len: 15; j_gene: TRBJ2-3; d_gene: TRBD2; abundance: many; CDR3aa: CASSYGGGLTDTQYF; CDR3nt: TGTGCCAGCAGTTACGGCGGGGGGCTCACAGATACGCAGTATTTT
v_gene: TRBV4-1; len: 13; j_gene: TRBJ2-7; d_gene: .; abundance: many; CDR3aa: CASSQAGSYEQYF; CDR3nt: TGCGCCAGCAGCCAAGCGGGGTCCTACGAGCAGTACTTC
v_gene: TRBV28; len: 14; j_gene: TRBJ2-7; d_gene: .; abundance: few; CDR3aa: CASSLLTDSYEQYF; CDR3nt: TGTGCCAGCAGTTTGTTGACGGACTCCTACGAGCAGTACTTC
v_gene: TRBV29-1; len: 15; j_gene: TRBJ1-5; d_gene: .; abundance: many; CDR3aa: CSVVVRQGSNQPQHF; CDR3nt: TGCAGCGTTGTAGTGAGGCAGGGGTCTAATCAGCCCCAGCATTTT
v_gene: TRBV15; len: 14; j_gene: TRBJ2-2; d_gene: .; abundance: .; CDR3aa: CATQGNRNTGELFF; CDR3nt: TGTGCCACCCAGGGTAACAGAAACACCGGGGAGCTGTTTTTT
v_gene: TRBV6-1; len: 15; j_gene: TRBJ2-5; d_gene: .; abundance: .; CDR3aa: CASSEGRGTGETQYF; CDR3nt: TGTGCCAGCAGTGAAGGAAGAGGCACTGGAGAGACCCAGTACTTC
v_gene: TRBV5-1; len: 17; j_gene: TRBJ1-1; d_gene: .; abundance: many; CDR3aa: CASSLFGGLGRGTEAFF; CDR3nt: TGCGCCAGCAGCTTGTTTGGGGGCCTTGGTCGTGGCACTGAAGCTTTCTTT
v_gene: TRBV6-6; len: 15; j_gene: TRBJ2-1; d_gene: .; abundance: .; CDR3aa: CASSPRGSLGDEQFF; CDR3nt: TGTGCCAGCAGCCCGAGGGGGAGCCTTGGGGATGAGCAGTTCTTC
v_gene: TRBV7-8; len: 11; j_gene: TRBJ2-3; d_gene: .; abundance: many; CDR3aa: CASNMADTQYF; CDR3nt: TGTGCCAGCAACATGGCCGATACGCAGTATTTT
v_gene: TRBV2; len: 12; j_gene: TRBJ2-3; d_gene: .; abundance: few; CDR3aa: CASSVLEDTQYF; CDR3nt: TGTGCCAGCAGTGTTCTGGAAGATACGCAGTATTTT
v_gene: TRBV20-1; len: 15; j_gene: TRBJ2-3; d_gene: TRBD2; abundance: few; CDR3aa: CSATLLAGEPDTQYF; CDR3nt: TGCAGTGCTACGTTGCTAGCGGGAGAGCCAGATACGCAGTATTTT
v_gene: TRBV10-3; len: 12; j_gene: TRBJ2-7; d_gene: .; abundance: many; CDR3aa: CAIGEGPGEQYF; CDR3nt: TGTGCCATCGGTGAGGGGCCGGGAGAGCAGTACTTC
v_gene: TRBV29-1; len: 13; j_gene: TRBJ1-1; d_gene: TRBD1; abundance: many; CDR3aa: CSKDRVDDTEAFF; CDR3nt: TGCAGCAAGGACAGGGTAGATGACACTGAAGCTTTCTTT
v_gene: TRBV27; len: 19; j_gene: TRBJ1-2; d_gene: TRBD1; abundance: .; CDR3aa: CALAGQGLKMSRFNYGYTF; CDR3nt: TGTGCCCTAGCGGGACAGGGGCTGAAAATGTCACGATTTAACTATGGCTACACCTTC
v_gene: TRBV12-3/TRBV12-4; len: 15; j_gene: TRBJ1-3; d_gene: .; abundance: many; CDR3aa: CASTVGLSSGNTIYF; CDR3nt: TGTGCCAGCACCGTGGGACTTTCCTCTGGAAACACCATATATTTT
v_gene: TRBV11-2; len: 17; j_gene: TRBJ2-1; d_gene: TRBD2; abundance: few; CDR3aa: CASSFVLGTRRIIEQFF; CDR3nt: TGTGCCAGCAGCTTTGTGCTCGGGACTAGGCGAATCATCGAGCAGTTCTTC
v_gene: TRBV29-1; len: 12; j_gene: TRBJ2-1; d_gene: .; abundance: many; CDR3aa: CSVDPQSNEQFF; CDR3nt: TGCAGCGTTGACCCGCAGAGTAATGAGCAGTTCTTC
v_gene: TRBV19; len: 15; j_gene: TRBJ2-5; d_gene: TRBD1; abundance: .; CDR3aa: CASTDGQGAGETQYF; CDR3nt: TGTGCCAGTACCGACGGACAGGGGGCCGGAGAGACCCAGTACTTC
v_gene: TRBV6-5; len: 14; j_gene: TRBJ1-3; d_gene: .; abundance: many; CDR3aa: CASSPLGSGNTIYF; CDR3nt: TGTGCCAGCAGCCCTTTGGGCTCTGGAAACACCATATATTTT
v_gene: TRBV6-5; len: 15; j_gene: TRBJ1-1; d_gene: .; abundance: many; CDR3aa: CASSLDQGGITEAFF; CDR3nt: TGTGCCAGCAGCCTCGATCAGGGCGGGATCACTGAAGCTTTCTTT
v_gene: TRBV20-1; len: 16; j_gene: TRBJ1-1; d_gene: .; abundance: .; CDR3aa: CSAREAGTMWNTEAFF; CDR3nt: TGCAGTGCTAGAGAGGCGGGGACGATGTGGAACACTGAAGCTTTCTTT
v_gene: TRBV6-5; len: 15; j_gene: TRBJ1-1; d_gene: .; abundance: many; CDR3aa: CASSYSPGQRTEAFF; CDR3nt: TGTGCCAGCAGTTACTCACCCGGACAGCGCACTGAAGCTTTCTTT
v_gene: TRBV7-2; len: 16; j_gene: TRBJ1-4; d_gene: .; abundance: few; CDR3aa: CASSLGRAGLNEKLFF; CDR3nt: TGTGCCAGCAGCTTAGGCCGGGCCGGCCTTAATGAAAAACTGTTTTTT
v_gene: TRBV6-2/TRBV6-3; len: 16; j_gene: TRBJ1-3; d_gene: TRBD1; abundance: .; CDR3aa: CASNPRDRSSGNTIYF; CDR3nt: TGTGCCAGCAACCCGCGGGACAGGAGCTCTGGAAACACCATATATTTT
v_gene: TRBV9; len: 18; j_gene: TRBJ2-1; d_gene: TRBD2; abundance: .; CDR3aa: CASSVASGGPPSYNEQFF; CDR3nt: TGTGCCAGCAGCGTAGCCAGCGGGGGGCCTCCCTCCTACAATGAGCAGTTCTTC
v_gene: TRBV27; len: 13; j_gene: TRBJ1-1; d_gene: .; abundance: many; CDR3aa: CASSFSRDTEAFF; CDR3nt: TGTGCCAGCAGCTTCTCCAGGGACACTGAAGCTTTCTTT
v_gene: TRBV25-1; len: 14; j_gene: TRBJ2-5; d_gene: .; abundance: many; CDR3aa: CASSEEGPVETQYF; CDR3nt: TGTGCCAGCAGTGAGGAGGGGCCCGTAGAGACCCAGTACTTC
v_gene: TRBV7-2; len: 12; j_gene: TRBJ2-7; d_gene: .; abundance: many; CDR3aa: CASSLTTYEQYF; CDR3nt: TGTGCCAGCAGCTTAACAACCTACGAGCAGTACTTC
v_gene: TRBV7-2; len: 17; j_gene: TRBJ2-3; d_gene: TRBD2; abundance: many; CDR3aa: CASSFSSSGRSTDTQYF; CDR3nt: TGTGCCAGCAGCTTTTCCTCTAGCGGGCGGAGCACAGATACGCAGTATTTT
v_gene: TRBV7-2; len: 18; j_gene: TRBJ1-5; d_gene: .; abundance: many; CDR3aa: CASSLGPQGGRRNQPQHF; CDR3nt: TGTGCCAGCAGCTTAGGGCCTCAGGGTGGAAGGCGCAATCAGCCCCAGCATTTT
v_gene: TRBV6-5; len: 14; j_gene: TRBJ2-2; d_gene: .; abundance: many; CDR3aa: CASRREGNTGELFF; CDR3nt: TGTGCCAGCCGTCGAGAGGGAAACACCGGGGAGCTGTTTTTT
v_gene: TRBV5-1; len: 15; j_gene: TRBJ1-3; d_gene: .; abundance: .; CDR3aa: CASSLDGGFGNTIYF; CDR3nt: TGCGCCAGCAGCTTGGACGGGGGCTTTGGAAACACCATATATTTT
v_gene: TRBV5-1; len: 14; j_gene: TRBJ2-5; d_gene: .; abundance: few; CDR3aa: CASSLDRGLKTQYF; CDR3nt: TGCGCCAGCAGCTTGGATCGGGGGCTGAAGACCCAGTACTTC
v_gene: TRBV9; len: 14; j_gene: TRBJ2-1; d_gene: .; abundance: few; CDR3aa: CASSAQGWDNEQFF; CDR3nt: TGTGCCAGCAGCGCACAGGGTTGGGACAATGAGCAGTTCTTC
v_gene: TRBV20-1; len: 14; j_gene: TRBJ2-3; d_gene: TRBD2; abundance: many; CDR3aa: CSAPTGLAGDTQYF; CDR3nt: TGCAGTGCTCCTACGGGACTAGCCGGGGATACGCAGTATTTT
v_gene: TRBV4-3; len: 13; j_gene: TRBJ2-1; d_gene: .; abundance: many; CDR3aa: CASSQGGTREQFF; CDR3nt: TGCGCCAGCAGCCAAGGAGGAACCCGTGAGCAGTTCTTC
v_gene: TRBV7-2; len: 14; j_gene: TRBJ2-7; d_gene: .; abundance: few; CDR3aa: CASSPRSNGYEQYF; CDR3nt: TGTGCCAGCAGCCCCCGGTCGAACGGCTACGAGCAGTACTTC
v_gene: TRBV12-3/TRBV12-4; len: 18; j_gene: TRBJ2-3; d_gene: TRBD2; abundance: .; CDR3aa: CASSFIAGGHRPTDTQYF; CDR3nt: TGTGCCAGCAGTTTCATAGCGGGGGGACACAGACCCACAGATACGCAGTATTTT
v_gene: TRBV20-1; len: 12; j_gene: TRBJ1-1; d_gene: TRBD1; abundance: few; CDR3aa: CSARPTGAEAFF; CDR3nt: TGCAGTGCTAGACCGACAGGGGCTGAAGCTTTCTTT
v_gene: TRBV28; len: 16; j_gene: TRBJ1-1; d_gene: TRBD1; abundance: .; CDR3aa: CASSLSAGGGNTEAFF; CDR3nt: TGTGCCAGCAGTCTTTCTGCAGGGGGCGGGAACACTGAAGCTTTCTTT
v_gene: TRBV7-2; len: 13; j_gene: TRBJ2-7; d_gene: .; abundance: .; CDR3aa: CASSLAGSGEQYF; CDR3nt: TGTGCCAGCAGCTTAGCGGGGTCGGGCGAGCAGTACTTC